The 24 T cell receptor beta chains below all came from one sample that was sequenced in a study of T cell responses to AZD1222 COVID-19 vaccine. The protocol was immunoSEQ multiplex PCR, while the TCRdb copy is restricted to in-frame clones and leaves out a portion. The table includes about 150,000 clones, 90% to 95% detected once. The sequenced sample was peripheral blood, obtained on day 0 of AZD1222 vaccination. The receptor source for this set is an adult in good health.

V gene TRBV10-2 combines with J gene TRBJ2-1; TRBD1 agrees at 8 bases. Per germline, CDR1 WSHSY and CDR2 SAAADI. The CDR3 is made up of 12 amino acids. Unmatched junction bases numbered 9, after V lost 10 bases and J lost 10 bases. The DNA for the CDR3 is TGCGCCACTGGGCAGGGGGCAAGGGAGCAGTTCTTC. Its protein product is CATGQGAREQFF.

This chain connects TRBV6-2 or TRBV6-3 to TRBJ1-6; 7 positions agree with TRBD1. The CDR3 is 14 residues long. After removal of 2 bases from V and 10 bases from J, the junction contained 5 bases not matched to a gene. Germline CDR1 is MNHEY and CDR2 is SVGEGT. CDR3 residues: CASSYDRAGSPLHF. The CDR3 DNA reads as TGTGCCAGCAGTTACGACAGGGCAGGATCACCCCTCCACTTT.

The CDR3 protein is CASSLIRVRNTEAFF. Written as DNA, the CDR3 is TGTGCCAGCAGCTTAATCAGGGTTCGGAACACTGAAGCTTTCTTT. The chain recombines TRBV7-3 with TRBJ1-1, with D perhaps TRBD1 (5 bases). The V gene lost 1 base and the J gene lost 1 base, with 10 bases spanning the gap. In germline, CDR1 is SGHTA, CDR2 FQGTGA. The CDR3 spans 15 residues.

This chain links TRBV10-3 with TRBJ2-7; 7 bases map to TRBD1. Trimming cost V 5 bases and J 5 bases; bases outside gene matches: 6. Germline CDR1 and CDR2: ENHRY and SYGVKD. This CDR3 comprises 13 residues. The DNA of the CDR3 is TGTGCCATCAGTTTTTCAGGGGGTCACGAGCAGTACTTC. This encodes CAISFSGGHEQYF.

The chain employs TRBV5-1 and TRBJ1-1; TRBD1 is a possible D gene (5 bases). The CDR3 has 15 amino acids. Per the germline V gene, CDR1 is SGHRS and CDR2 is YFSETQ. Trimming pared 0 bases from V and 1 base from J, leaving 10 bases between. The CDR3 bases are TGCGCCAGCAGCTTGGGAGACAGACAGAACACTGAAGCTTTCTTT. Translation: CASSLGDRQNTEAFF.

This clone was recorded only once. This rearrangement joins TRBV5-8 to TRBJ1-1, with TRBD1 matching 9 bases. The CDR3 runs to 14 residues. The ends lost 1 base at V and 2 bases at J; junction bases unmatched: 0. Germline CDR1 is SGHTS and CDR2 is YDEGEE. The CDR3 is CASSLTGGNTEAFF. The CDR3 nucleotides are TGTGCCAGCAGCTTGACAGGGGGCAACACTGAAGCTTTCTTT. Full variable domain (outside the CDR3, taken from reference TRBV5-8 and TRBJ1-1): EAGVTQSPTHLIKTRGQQATLRCSPISGHTSVYWYQQALGLGLQFLLWYDEGEERNRGNFPPRFSGRQFPNYSSELNVNALELEDSALYLCASSLTGGNTEAFFGQGTRLTVV.

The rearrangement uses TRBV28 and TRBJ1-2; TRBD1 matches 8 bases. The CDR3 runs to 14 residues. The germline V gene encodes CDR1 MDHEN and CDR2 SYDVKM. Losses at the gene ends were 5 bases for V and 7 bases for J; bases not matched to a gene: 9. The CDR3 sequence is CASSPQGARRGYTF. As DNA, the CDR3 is TGTGCCAGCAGTCCTCAGGGGGCGCGGCGTGGCTACACCTTC.

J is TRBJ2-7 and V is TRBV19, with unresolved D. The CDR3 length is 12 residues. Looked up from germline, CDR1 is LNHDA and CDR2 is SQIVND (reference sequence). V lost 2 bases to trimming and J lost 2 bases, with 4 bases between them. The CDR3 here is CASSINAYEQYF. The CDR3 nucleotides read TGTGCCAGTAGTATAAATGCCTACGAGCAGTACTTC.

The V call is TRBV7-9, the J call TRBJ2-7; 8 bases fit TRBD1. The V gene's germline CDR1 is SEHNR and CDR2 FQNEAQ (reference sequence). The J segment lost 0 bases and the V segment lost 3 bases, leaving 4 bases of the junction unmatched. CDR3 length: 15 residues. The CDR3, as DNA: TGTGCCAGCAGCTTCGGACAGGGCAACTCCTACGAGCAGTACTTC. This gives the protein CASSFGQGNSYEQYF. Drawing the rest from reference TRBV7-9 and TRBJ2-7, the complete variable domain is DTGVSQNPRHKITKRGQNVTFRCDPISEHNRLYWYRQTLGQGPEFLTYFQNEAQLEKSRLLSDRFSAERPKGSFSTLEIQRTEQGDSAMYLCASSFGQGNSYEQYFGPGTRLTVT.

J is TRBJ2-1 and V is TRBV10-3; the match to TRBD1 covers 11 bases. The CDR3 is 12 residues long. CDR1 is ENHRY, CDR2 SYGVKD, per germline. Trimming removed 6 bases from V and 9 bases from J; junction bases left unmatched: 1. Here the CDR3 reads CAISGQGAEQFF. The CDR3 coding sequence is TGTGCCATCAGCGGACAGGGGGCTGAGCAGTTCTTC.

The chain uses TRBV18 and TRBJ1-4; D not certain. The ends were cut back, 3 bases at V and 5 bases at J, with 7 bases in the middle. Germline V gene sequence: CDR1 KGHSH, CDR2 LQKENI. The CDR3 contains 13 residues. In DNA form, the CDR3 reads TGTGCCAGCTCACCCGTTCAAAATGAAAAACTGTTTTTT. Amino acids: CASSPVQNEKLFF.

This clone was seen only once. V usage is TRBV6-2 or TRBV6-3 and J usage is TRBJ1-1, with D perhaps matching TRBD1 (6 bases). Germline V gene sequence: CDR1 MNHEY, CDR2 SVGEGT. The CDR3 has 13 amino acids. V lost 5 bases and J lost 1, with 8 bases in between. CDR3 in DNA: TGTGCCAGCAGTACAGGGAGGAACACTGAAGCTTTCTTT. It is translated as CASSTGRNTEAFF.

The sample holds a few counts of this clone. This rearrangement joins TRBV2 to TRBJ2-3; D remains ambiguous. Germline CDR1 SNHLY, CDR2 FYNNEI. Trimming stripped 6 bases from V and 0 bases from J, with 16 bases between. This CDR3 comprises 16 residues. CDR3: CASSAGDGLSTDTQYF. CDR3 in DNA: TGTGCCAGCAGCGCCGGCGACGGCCTTAGCACAGATACGCAGTATTTT. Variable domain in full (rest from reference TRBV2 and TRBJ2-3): EPEVTQTPSHQVTQMGQEVILRCVPISNHLYFYWYRQILGQKVEFLVSFYNNEISEKSEIFDDQFSVERPDGSNFTLKIRSTKLEDSAMYFCASSAGDGLSTDTQYFGPGTRLTVL.

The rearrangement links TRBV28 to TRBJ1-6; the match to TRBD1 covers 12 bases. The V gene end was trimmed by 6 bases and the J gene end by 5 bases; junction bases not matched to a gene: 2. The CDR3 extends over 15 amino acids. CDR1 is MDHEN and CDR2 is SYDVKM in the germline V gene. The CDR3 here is CASRGTGGHNSPLHF. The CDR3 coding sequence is TGTGCCAGCAGAGGGACAGGGGGCCATAATTCACCCCTCCACTTT.

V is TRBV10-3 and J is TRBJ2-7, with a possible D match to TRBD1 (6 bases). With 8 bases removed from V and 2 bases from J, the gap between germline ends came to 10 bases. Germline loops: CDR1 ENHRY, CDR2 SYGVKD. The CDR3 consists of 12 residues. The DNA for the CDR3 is TGTGCCATCGGACAGTTGGCCTACGAGCAGTACTTC. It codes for CAIGQLAYEQYF.

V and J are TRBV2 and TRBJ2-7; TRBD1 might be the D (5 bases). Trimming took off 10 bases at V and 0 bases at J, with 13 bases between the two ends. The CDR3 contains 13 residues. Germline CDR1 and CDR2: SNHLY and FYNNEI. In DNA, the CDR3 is TGTGCCACCACGGGCAGGGACTCCTACGAGCAGTACTTC. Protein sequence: CATTGRDSYEQYF.

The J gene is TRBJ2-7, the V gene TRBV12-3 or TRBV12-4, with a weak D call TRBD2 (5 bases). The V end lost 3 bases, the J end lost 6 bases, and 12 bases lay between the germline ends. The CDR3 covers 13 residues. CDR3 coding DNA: TGTGCCAGCAGTTTGTGGGAGACGGGCGAGCAGTACTTC. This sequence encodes CASSLWETGEQYF.

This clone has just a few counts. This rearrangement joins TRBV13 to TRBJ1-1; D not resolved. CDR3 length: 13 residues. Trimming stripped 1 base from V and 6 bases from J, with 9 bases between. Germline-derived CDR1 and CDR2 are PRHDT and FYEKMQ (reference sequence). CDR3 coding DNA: TGTGCCAGCAGCTTAGACCTCTCCGCTGAAGCTTTCTTT. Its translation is CASSLDLSAEAFF.

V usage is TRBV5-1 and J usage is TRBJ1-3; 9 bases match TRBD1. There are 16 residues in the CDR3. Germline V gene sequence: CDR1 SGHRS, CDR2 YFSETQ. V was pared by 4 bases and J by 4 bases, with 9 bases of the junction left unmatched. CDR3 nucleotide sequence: TGCGCCAGCAGCACGGGACAGGGTAGGCCGGGAAACACCATATATTTT. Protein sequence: CASSTGQGRPGNTIYF.

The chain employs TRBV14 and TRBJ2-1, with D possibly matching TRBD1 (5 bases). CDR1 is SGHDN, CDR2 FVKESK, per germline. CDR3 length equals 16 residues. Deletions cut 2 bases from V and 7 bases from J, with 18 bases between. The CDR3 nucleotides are TGTGCCAGCAGCCAACTCCAGGGTGGATTCAGGAATGAGCAGTTCTTC. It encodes CASSQLQGGFRNEQFF.

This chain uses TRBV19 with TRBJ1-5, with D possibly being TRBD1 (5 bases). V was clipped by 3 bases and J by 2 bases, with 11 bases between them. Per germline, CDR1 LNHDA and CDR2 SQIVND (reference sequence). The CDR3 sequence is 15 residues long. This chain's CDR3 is CASSIWGGGNQPQHF. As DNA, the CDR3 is TGTGCCAGTAGTATCTGGGGAGGGGGCAATCAGCCCCAGCATTTT.

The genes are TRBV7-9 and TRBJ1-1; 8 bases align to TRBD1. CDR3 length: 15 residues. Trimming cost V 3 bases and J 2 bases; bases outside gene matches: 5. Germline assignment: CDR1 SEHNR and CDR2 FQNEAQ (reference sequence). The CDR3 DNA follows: TGTGCCAGCAGCTTCACGGACAGGGTAAACACTGAAGCTTTCTTT. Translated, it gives CASSFTDRVNTEAFF.

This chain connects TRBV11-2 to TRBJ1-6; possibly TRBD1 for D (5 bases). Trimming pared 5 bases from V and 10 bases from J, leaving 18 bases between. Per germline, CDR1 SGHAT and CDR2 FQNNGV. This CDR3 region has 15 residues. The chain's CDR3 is CASSKTEVLMSPLHF. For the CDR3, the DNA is TGTGCCAGCAGCAAGACAGAGGTGCTTATGTCACCCCTCCACTTT.

The CDR3 DNA sequence: TGTGCCAGCAGTCGGGGCTTCCATGAGCAGTTCTTC. It is translated as CASSRGFHEQFF. The chain recombines TRBV6-5 with TRBJ2-1; D tentatively fits TRBD1 or TRBD2 (5 bases each). Germline V gene sequence: CDR1 MNHEY, CDR2 SVGAGI. This CDR3 is 12 amino acids long. V was clipped by 5 bases and J by 8 bases, with 10 bases between them.